Listed below are T cell receptor beta chains from one sample, sequenced in a study of OX40 agonist ivuxolimab in advanced cancers. This table comes from immunoSEQ multiplex PCR, and its TCRdb copy is limited to in-frame clones, with some not included. The sample records approximately 23,000 clones, approximately 83% being singletons. The input for sequencing was CD4+ or CD8+ T cells sorted from blood, taken in a trial of the OX40 agonist ivuxolimab. The receptors derive from an adult with an advanced solid tumor such as melanoma, head and neck, liver or kidney cancer. Each CDR3 is given with its conserved first and last residue. D genes are given only for firm matches. Some rows have no size entry. The others give once, few or many, or a class for an expanded clone.

V	D	J	size	CDR3	DNA
TRBV5-1	TRBD2	TRBJ2-7	-	CASRFLSSGVAYEQYF	TGCGCCAGCAGATTTTTGTCTAGCGGGGTTGCCTACGAGCAGTACTTC
TRBV7-9	-	TRBJ2-2	few	CASSLVLGSNTGELFF	TGTGCCAGCAGCTTAGTTCTGGGATCGAACACCGGGGAGCTGTTTTTT
TRBV7-2	TRBD1	TRBJ2-1	once	CASSFPGQHLNEQFF	TGTGCCAGCAGCTTTCCGGGACAGCACTTAAATGAGCAGTTCTTC
TRBV6-5	TRBD2	TRBJ2-1	few	CASSYSLAGDNEQFF	TGTGCCAGCAGTTACTCACTAGCGGGGGACAATGAGCAGTTCTTC
TRBV9	-	TRBJ1-1	-	CASSVGEF	TGTGCCAGCAGCGTAGGAGAATTT
TRBV21-1	-	TRBJ1-4	-	CASSIVGALNEKLFF	TGTGCCAGCAGCATCGTCGGGGCCCTAAATGAAAAACTGTTTTTT
TRBV11-2	TRBD2	TRBJ2-1	-	CASSWGDGTSGANEQFF	TGTGCCAGCAGCTGGGGGGACGGGACGAGCGGGGCCAATGAGCAGTTCTTC
TRBV9	TRBD1	TRBJ1-2	few	CASSVSGQGAYYGYTF	TGTGCCAGCAGCGTCTCGGGACAGGGGGCCTACTATGGCTACACCTTC
TRBV10-1	-	TRBJ2-7	-	CANPLHGTRYYEQYF	TGCGCCAACCCCCTCCACGGGACACGCTACTACGAGCAGTACTTC
TRBV14	-	TRBJ2-7	-	CASSQRGDSGEQYF	TGTGCCAGCAGCCAAAGAGGGGATAGCGGCGAGCAGTACTTC
TRBV7-3	TRBD1	TRBJ2-7	-	CASSPRQGTSYEQYF	TGTGCCAGCAGCCCTCGACAGGGTACCTCCTACGAGCAGTACTTC
TRBV27	TRBD2	TRBJ2-5	-	CASSQGLAGLQETQYF	TGTGCCAGCAGTCAGGGACTAGCGGGCCTGCAAGAGACCCAGTACTTC
TRBV15	-	TRBJ2-1	-	CAIGVGNEQFF	TGTGCCATAGGGGTCGGCAATGAGCAGTTCTTC
TRBV4-3	TRBD1	TRBJ2-7	-	CASSQALQGSYEQYF	TGCGCCAGCAGCCAAGCGCTACAGGGGTCCTACGAGCAGTACTTC